This T cell receptor (beta chain) was identified in a study of T cell responses to AZD1222 COVID-19 vaccine. Study observations and caveats: Clonal diversity was possibly underestimated; the donors were predominantly white British and more often female.

V lost 3 bases and J 5 bases, leaving 16 bases between the germline ends. The CDR3 extends over 14 amino acids. The germline V gene encodes CDR1 GTSNPN and CDR2 SVGIG (reference sequence). As concerns this clone: The antigen remains unidentified.

Sequencing was performed with immunoSEQ multiplex PCR; in TCRdb, only in-frame clones are kept and a portion is missing. The sample records about 100,000 clones, 92% being singletons. The receptor comes from an adult in good health. The chain recombines TRBV30 with TRBJ2-5; D ambiguous. The specimen comprised peripheral blood, sampled on day 0 of AZD1222 vaccination. The CDR3, as DNA: TGTGCCTGGAGCGAACAACTGGATGGGGAGACCCAGTACTTC. This translates into CAWSEQLDGETQYF.